The rows below give T cell receptor beta chains drawn from one sample of a study of blood T cell repertoires in COVID-19. Assay used: immunoSEQ multiplex PCR; TCRdb lists only in-frame clones, some missing. Among around 230,000 clones listed, over 70% were seen once. Sequenced input: peripheral blood. The origin of the receptors is a woman aged 45-65 years with acute or convalescent COVID-19. CDR3s include the opening cysteine and the closing phenylalanine or tryptophan. D genes are given only for firm matches. Some rows mark clone size as missing; the rest say once, few, many or name a class of expanded clone.

d_gene: TRBD1
len: 14
abundance: NA
v_gene: TRBV5-1
j_gene: TRBJ2-7
CDR3aa: CASSLGTGGYEQYF
CDR3nt: TGCGCCAGCAGCTTGGGGACAGGGGGCTACGAGCAGTACTTC

d_gene: TRBD2
len: 13
abundance: NA
v_gene: TRBV6-5
j_gene: TRBJ2-3
CDR3aa: CATSGRGTDTQYF
CDR3nt: TGTGCCACTAGCGGGAGGGGAACAGATACGCAGTATTTT

d_gene: TRBD1
len: 18
abundance: NA
v_gene: TRBV27
j_gene: TRBJ2-1
CDR3aa: CASSVSGTGDFSYNEQFF
CDR3nt: TGTGCCAGCAGTGTCTCCGGGACAGGGGACTTCTCCTACAATGAGCAGTTCTTC

d_gene: NA
len: 11
abundance: NA
v_gene: TRBV29-1
j_gene: TRBJ1-1
CDR3aa: CSSFTDTEAFF
CDR3nt: TGCAGCTCATTCACGGACACTGAAGCTTTCTTT

d_gene: NA
len: 14
abundance: NA
v_gene: TRBV5-4
j_gene: TRBJ1-2
CDR3aa: CASSLEGAPDGYTF
CDR3nt: TGTGCCAGCAGCTTGGAGGGAGCCCCGGATGGCTACACCTTC

d_gene: NA
len: 13
abundance: NA
v_gene: TRBV14
j_gene: TRBJ2-3
CDR3aa: CASSHTGGDTQYF
CDR3nt: TGTGCCAGCAGCCATACAGGTGGGGATACGCAGTATTTT

d_gene: TRBD2
len: 15
abundance: NA
v_gene: TRBV5-6
j_gene: TRBJ2-7
CDR3aa: CASSLAGLAGHEQYF
CDR3nt: TGTGCCAGCAGCTTGGCTGGACTAGCGGGACACGAGCAGTACTTC

d_gene: NA
len: 14
abundance: NA
v_gene: TRBV7-2
j_gene: TRBJ1-2
CDR3aa: CASSSNRASDGYTF
CDR3nt: TGTGCCAGCAGCTCGAACAGGGCTTCTGATGGCTACACCTTC

d_gene: NA
len: 13
abundance: NA
v_gene: TRBV10-3
j_gene: TRBJ1-2
CDR3aa: CAISERGNNGYTF
CDR3nt: TGTGCCATCAGTGAAAGGGGTAATAATGGCTACACCTTC

d_gene: NA
len: 14
abundance: NA
v_gene: TRBV30
j_gene: TRBJ2-7
CDR3aa: CAWTGSGRLYEQYF
CDR3nt: TGTGCCTGGACGGGGAGCGGACGTCTCTACGAGCAGTACTTC

d_gene: TRBD2
len: 16
abundance: many
v_gene: TRBV5-1
j_gene: TRBJ2-1
CDR3aa: CASSWRSGSSYNEQFF
CDR3nt: TGCGCCAGCAGCTGGCGGAGCGGGAGCTCCTACAATGAGCAGTTCTTC

d_gene: TRBD2
len: 15
abundance: NA
v_gene: TRBV20-1
j_gene: TRBJ2-3
CDR3aa: CSASLSGRRADTQYF
CDR3nt: TGCAGTGCCAGTCTTAGCGGGAGGCGCGCAGATACGCAGTATTTT

d_gene: TRBD1
len: 18
abundance: once
v_gene: TRBV5-1
j_gene: TRBJ2-6
CDR3aa: CASSLATGGAYGANVLTF
CDR3nt: TGCGCCAGCAGCTTGGCTACAGGGGGCGCCTATGGGGCCAACGTCCTGACTTTC

d_gene: TRBD2
len: 18
abundance: NA
v_gene: TRBV23-1
j_gene: TRBJ2-3
CDR3aa: CASSQSGSGSSCGDTQYF
CDR3nt: TGCGCCAGCAGTCAATCCGGGAGCGGGAGTTCCTGCGGAGATACGCAGTATTTT

d_gene: TRBD1
len: 15
abundance: NA
v_gene: TRBV5-4
j_gene: TRBJ1-1
CDR3aa: CASSLDRGRLTEAFF
CDR3nt: TGTGCCAGCAGCTTGGACAGGGGGCGGTTAACTGAAGCTTTCTTT

d_gene: TRBD2
len: 17
abundance: NA
v_gene: TRBV2
j_gene: TRBJ2-5
CDR3aa: CASSEYGTSGTGETQYF
CDR3nt: TGTGCCAGCAGTGAATACGGGACTAGCGGGACGGGAGAGACCCAGTACTTC

d_gene: NA
len: 15
abundance: NA
v_gene: TRBV10-3
j_gene: TRBJ2-2
CDR3aa: CAITAQTSDTGELFF
CDR3nt: TGTGCCATCACCGCCCAGACTTCAGACACCGGGGAGCTGTTTTTT

d_gene: TRBD1
len: 14
abundance: NA
v_gene: TRBV2
j_gene: TRBJ1-2
CDR3aa: CASSSDRYGYGYTF
CDR3nt: TGTGCCAGCAGCTCGGACAGGTACGGCTATGGCTACACCTTC

d_gene: NA
len: 13
abundance: once
v_gene: TRBV3-1/TRBV3-2
j_gene: TRBJ2-1
CDR3aa: CASSQVGGNEQFF
CDR3nt: TGTGCCAGCAGCCAAGTGGGAGGCAATGAGCAGTTCTTC

d_gene: NA
len: 14
abundance: NA
v_gene: TRBV5-1
j_gene: TRBJ2-5
CDR3aa: CASRFRDSRETQYF
CDR3nt: TGCGCCAGCAGGTTCCGGGACTCAAGGGAGACCCAGTACTTC

d_gene: TRBD1
len: 12
abundance: few
v_gene: TRBV2
j_gene: TRBJ1-1
CDR3aa: CAGDRENTEAFF
CDR3nt: TGTGCCGGTGACAGGGAGAACACTGAAGCTTTCTTT

d_gene: NA
len: 15
abundance: NA
v_gene: TRBV6-2/TRBV6-3
j_gene: TRBJ2-7
CDR3aa: CASSYGGIAQDEQYF
CDR3nt: TGTGCCAGCAGTTACGGAGGTATTGCCCAAGACGAGCAGTACTTC

d_gene: NA
len: 16
abundance: NA
v_gene: TRBV19
j_gene: TRBJ1-3
CDR3aa: CASSINRASSGNTIYF
CDR3nt: TGTGCCAGTAGTATCAACAGGGCCAGCTCTGGAAACACCATATATTTT

d_gene: NA
len: 16
abundance: NA
v_gene: TRBV30
j_gene: TRBJ1-2
CDR3aa: CAWSAVGRARAEGYTF
CDR3nt: TGTGCCTGGAGTGCGGTTGGGAGGGCCCGGGCAGAGGGCTACACCTTC

d_gene: NA
len: 12
abundance: few
v_gene: TRBV15
j_gene: TRBJ2-7
CDR3aa: CATSGYRDEQYF
CDR3nt: TGTGCCACCAGCGGCTACAGGGACGAGCAGTACTTC

d_gene: TRBD1
len: 15
abundance: NA
v_gene: TRBV3-1/TRBV3-2
j_gene: TRBJ2-1
CDR3aa: CASSLPGQGNNEQFF
CDR3nt: TGTGCCAGCAGCCTTCCGGGACAGGGCAACAATGAGCAGTTCTTC

d_gene: TRBD1
len: 16
abundance: NA
v_gene: TRBV10-1
j_gene: TRBJ2-7
CDR3aa: CASSEDKQGAPGEQYF
CDR3nt: TGCGCCAGCAGTGAGGACAAACAGGGGGCGCCCGGCGAGCAGTACTTC

d_gene: TRBD1
len: 14
abundance: NA
v_gene: TRBV2
j_gene: TRBJ1-1
CDR3aa: CASRPGQGARRAFF
CDR3nt: TGTGCCAGCAGGCCAGGACAGGGGGCGCGGAGAGCTTTCTTT

d_gene: TRBD1
len: 17
abundance: NA
v_gene: TRBV19
j_gene: TRBJ1-4
CDR3aa: CASSIGPGTATNEKLFF
CDR3nt: TGTGCCAGTAGCATTGGGCCTGGGACAGCAACTAATGAAAAACTGTTTTTT

d_gene: TRBD2
len: 13
abundance: NA
v_gene: TRBV19
j_gene: TRBJ2-3
CDR3aa: CASSMGTSGTQYF
CDR3nt: TGTGCCAGTAGTATGGGGACTAGCGGTACGCAGTATTTT

d_gene: NA
len: 14
abundance: once
v_gene: TRBV5-1
j_gene: TRBJ1-2
CDR3aa: CASTLTTGFYGYTF
CDR3nt: TGCGCCAGCACCTTAACCACAGGGTTCTATGGCTACACCTTC

d_gene: NA
len: 15
abundance: NA
v_gene: TRBV2
j_gene: TRBJ2-1
CDR3aa: CASSDGPPSYNEQFF
CDR3nt: TGTGCCAGCAGTGATGGGCCCCCCTCCTACAATGAGCAGTTCTTC

d_gene: NA
len: 14
abundance: NA
v_gene: TRBV24-1
j_gene: TRBJ2-7
CDR3aa: CATSDARLVGKQYF
CDR3nt: TGTGCCACCAGTGATGCCCGACTAGTGGGGAAGCAGTACTTC

d_gene: TRBD2
len: 16
abundance: NA
v_gene: TRBV24-1
j_gene: TRBJ2-2
CDR3aa: CATSGWTSENTGELFF
CDR3nt: TGTGCCACCAGTGGCTGGACTAGCGAGAACACCGGGGAGCTGTTTTTT

d_gene: NA
len: 13
abundance: NA
v_gene: TRBV12-3/TRBV12-4
j_gene: TRBJ2-3
CDR3aa: CASSFTRTDTQYF
CDR3nt: TGTGCCAGCAGTTTCACTAGGACAGATACGCAGTATTTT

d_gene: NA
len: 16
abundance: NA
v_gene: TRBV9
j_gene: TRBJ1-2
CDR3aa: CASSSHPAGHNYGYTF
CDR3nt: TGTGCCAGCAGCTCCCACCCGGCAGGTCATAACTATGGCTACACCTTC

d_gene: NA
len: 15
abundance: NA
v_gene: TRBV30
j_gene: TRBJ2-1
CDR3aa: CAWSGTRAAYNEQFF
CDR3nt: TGTGCCTGGAGTGGTACTAGGGCCGCCTACAATGAGCAGTTCTTC

d_gene: TRBD1
len: 16
abundance: NA
v_gene: TRBV10-3
j_gene: TRBJ1-1
CDR3aa: CATVRQGAVMNTEAFF
CDR3nt: TGTGCCACCGTCAGACAGGGGGCCGTGATGAACACTGAAGCTTTCTTT

d_gene: NA
len: 14
abundance: NA
v_gene: TRBV5-1
j_gene: TRBJ2-2
CDR3aa: CASSPGRGTGELFF
CDR3nt: TGCGCCAGCAGCCCGGGACGGGGGACCGGGGAGCTGTTTTTT

d_gene: TRBD1
len: 16
abundance: NA
v_gene: TRBV27
j_gene: TRBJ2-7
CDR3aa: CASSLYGQGGVYEQYF
CDR3nt: TGTGCCAGCAGTTTATACGGACAGGGTGGAGTCTACGAGCAGTACTTC

d_gene: NA
len: 16
abundance: once
v_gene: TRBV5-1
j_gene: TRBJ1-3
CDR3aa: CASSLVSRSPGNTIYF
CDR3nt: TGCGCCAGCAGCTTGGTGAGTCGGAGTCCTGGAAACACCATATATTTT

d_gene: NA
len: 13
abundance: NA
v_gene: TRBV28
j_gene: TRBJ1-2
CDR3aa: CASSQMGGDTLSF
CDR3nt: TGTGCCAGCAGCCAGATGGGGGGGGACACCCTCTCTTTC

d_gene: NA
len: 11
abundance: NA
v_gene: TRBV20-1
j_gene: TRBJ1-1
CDR3aa: CSARVGGEAFF
CDR3nt: TGCAGTGCTAGAGTGGGGGGTGAAGCTTTCTTT

d_gene: NA
len: 11
abundance: NA
v_gene: TRBV30
j_gene: TRBJ2-1
CDR3aa: CAWSVTSEQFF
CDR3nt: TGTGCCTGGAGTGTTACTAGTGAGCAGTTCTTC

d_gene: TRBD1
len: 15
abundance: NA
v_gene: TRBV19
j_gene: TRBJ2-4
CDR3aa: CASSTGGQGKNIQYF
CDR3nt: TGTGCCAGTAGTACGGGGGGACAGGGCAAAAACATTCAGTACTTC

d_gene: TRBD1
len: 15
abundance: NA
v_gene: TRBV4-1
j_gene: TRBJ1-4
CDR3aa: CASSRDRGQGEKLFF
CDR3nt: TGCGCCAGCAGCCGCGACAGGGGGCAGGGGGAAAAACTGTTTTTT

d_gene: TRBD1
len: 15
abundance: NA
v_gene: TRBV3-1/TRBV3-2
j_gene: TRBJ1-1
CDR3aa: CASSQVMTGGATAFF
CDR3nt: TGTGCCAGCAGCCAGGTAATGACAGGGGGCGCGACAGCTTTCTTT

d_gene: TRBD1
len: 14
abundance: NA
v_gene: TRBV24-1
j_gene: TRBJ2-5
CDR3aa: CATSGTGGTETQYF
CDR3nt: TGTGCCACCAGTGGGACAGGGGGCACAGAGACCCAGTACTTC

d_gene: NA
len: 13
abundance: NA
v_gene: TRBV2
j_gene: TRBJ1-5
CDR3aa: CASSFSGNQPQHF
CDR3nt: TGTGCCAGCAGCTTTTCCGGCAATCAGCCCCAGCATTTT